This entry features one TCR beta chain sequence. Its antigen remains unknown. The primer mix had 60 Vbeta and 13 Jbeta primers. This table comes from immunoSEQ multiplex PCR, and its TCRdb copy is limited to in-frame clones, with some not included. The top ten clones hold less than 4.5% of a sample with 200,000 or so clones, more than 65% of them seen once. V dropped 6 bases and J dropped 1; count of bases not matched to a gene: 6. The CDR3 totals 15 residues. Germline loops: CDR1 SNHLY, CDR2 FYNNEI. The data derive from a study of cytomegalovirus exposure and HLA in healthy donors. Notes on the study in general: A link between a missense DCLRE1C variant and TCR beta V- and J-gene trimming emerged from a later analysis. Later findings reportedly placed an Asian-associated ancestry cluster below the approximately 630-donor mean for N-insertions.

The clonotype comes from a middle-aged man in good health and CMV-seronegative. Sequenced: PBMCs. The chain recombines TRBV2 with TRBJ1-5; 7 positions match TRBD1. This CDR3 reads CASRGSRGSNQPQHF. CDR3 bases: TGTGCCAGCAGAGGTAGCAGGGGGAGCAATCAGCCCCAGCATTTT.